The 6 T cell receptor beta chains given below trace back to one sample, sequenced in a study of T cells in Graves' hyperthyroidism and ophthalmopathy. RNA transcripts yielded amplified TCR beta CDR3 regions. The HTBI primer set served for first-round RT-PCR of the TCR CDR3. TCRdb itself ran the multiplex PCR reads through MiXCR, one entry per CDR3 protein. The repertoire holds roughly 570,000 distinct CDR3 sequences, with approximately 14% as singletons. Sequencing was done on a sample of blood. These receptors were taken from a young woman with Graves' hyperthyroidism.

This clonotype has more than one count but fewer than ten. This chain uses TRBV7-6 with TRBJ2-7, with no clear D. The V gene lost 0 bases and the J gene lost 0 bases, with 9 bases spanning the gap. CDR3 size: 15 residues. CDR1 is SGHVS and CDR2 is FNYEAQ in the germline V gene. The CDR3: CASSLAASSSYEQYF. The CDR3 DNA follows: TGTGCCAGCAGCTTAGCCGCGAGTAGCTCCTACGAGCAGTACTTC.

The chain combines TRBV3-1 with TRBJ2-7; a weak D match, TRBD1 (6 bases). V lost 0 bases to trimming and J lost 1 base, with 16 bases between them. Germline V gene sequence: CDR1 LGHDT, CDR2 YNNKEL (reference sequence). This CDR3 has 17 amino acids. CDR3 amino acids: CASSQEFLAGVSYEQYF. The CDR3 nucleotides are TGTGCCAGCAGCCAAGAATTTCTGGCAGGGGTTTCCTACGAGCAGTACTTC.

This clonotype has ten or more counts. The chain recombines TRBV20-1 with TRBJ2-1; 8 nucleotides align to TRBD2. The germline CDR1 and CDR2 sequences are DFQATT and SNEGSKA (reference sequence). V was pared by 6 bases and J by 4 bases, with 8 bases of the junction left unmatched. The length of the CDR3 is 14 residues. The CDR3 bases are TGCAGTGCGACGGGACTAGTTAGGTACAATGAGCAGTTCTTC. Translating gives CSATGLVRYNEQFF.

This chain connects TRBV18 to TRBJ2-7; D perhaps matches TRBD1 (5 bases). The CDR3 has 15 amino acids. Trimming stripped 0 bases from V and 4 bases from J, with 13 bases between. Germline assignment: CDR1 KGHSH and CDR2 LQKENI. The CDR3 coding sequence is TGTGCCAGCTCACCACCGATGGCAGGGATGTACGAGCAGTACTTC. It encodes CASSPPMAGMYEQYF. Looking up the rest from reference TRBV18 and TRBJ2-7 gives the full variable domain: NAGVMQNPRHLVRRRGQEARLRCSPMKGHSHVYWYRQLPEEGLKFMVYLQKENIIDESGMPKERFSAEFPKEGPSILRIQQVVRGDSAAYFCASSPPMAGMYEQYFGPGTRLTVT.

The rearrangement uses TRBV28 and TRBJ2-2; 9 positions agree with TRBD1. There are 14 residues in the CDR3. V lost 7 bases and J lost 6; bases outside the gene matches: 6. Germline V gene data show CDR1 as MDHEN and CDR2 as SYDVKM. The CDR3 here is CASNQQGASGELFF. The CDR3 DNA reads as TGTGCCAGCAATCAACAGGGGGCGTCCGGGGAGCTGTTTTTT. Drawing the rest from reference TRBV28 and TRBJ2-2, the complete variable domain is DVKVTQSSRYLVKRTGEKVFLECVQDMDHENMFWYRQDPGLGLRLIYFSYDVKMKEKGDIPEGYSVSREKKERFSLILESASTNQTSMYLCASNQQGASGELFFGEGSRLTVL.

This rearrangement joins TRBV5-8 to TRBJ2-7, with D possibly matching TRBD1 (6 bases). Trimming pared 4 bases from V and 0 bases from J, leaving 14 bases between. This CDR3 is 15 amino acids long. The germline V gene has CDR1 SGHTS and CDR2 YDEGEE. CDR3: CASSLQTGPSYEQYF. The CDR3 region has the DNA TGTGCCAGCAGCCTGCAGACAGGTCCCTCCTACGAGCAGTACTTC.